This T cell receptor beta chain was recorded in a study of glioma-infiltrating T cells after dendritic cell vaccination. Across the study: Patients received three intradermal dendritic cell vaccine injections at biweekly intervals.

CDR1 and CDR2 (germline): GTSNPN, SVGIG (reference sequence). The length of the CDR3 is 14 residues. V was pared by 6 bases and J by 6 bases, with 11 bases of the junction left unmatched. Study-level results: Few patients contributed both blood and tumor specimens.

Profiled with immunoSEQ multiplex PCR; TCRdb holds only in-frame clones, not every one. The sample holds roughly 100,000 clones, roughly 76% seen once. Points on this clone: The antigen remains unidentified.

This TCR came from a human donor with glioblastoma. The chain has TRBV30 and TRBJ2-3; TRBD2 matches at 8 bases. Sequencing was performed on blood, taken before dendritic cell vaccination. For the CDR3, the DNA is TGTGCCTGCCAATCCGGGACTAGTGACGATACGCAGTATTTT. This codes for CACQSGTSDDTQYF.